This T cell receptor (beta chain) came from a study of OX40 agonist ivuxolimab in advanced cancers. About the study: The eligibility criteria allowed prior anti-PD-1, anti-PD-L1 or anti-CTLA-4 therapy, and 40% had some. Partial responses were seen in three patients, one with hepatocellular carcinoma and two with cutaneous melanoma. Findings of the study overall: Researchers did not establish what antigens the expanded peripheral T cells target. At 0.1 to 3.0 mg/kg and by week 6, CD4+ and CD8+ T cells in the blood had expanded clonally.

A word on this clone: As yet, its antigen is unknown.

The CDR3 loop spans 15 amino acids. Germline CDR1 SGHTA, CDR2 FQGTGA. The V gene end was trimmed by 2 bases and the J gene end by 10 bases; junction bases not matched to a gene: 5. The protocol was immunoSEQ multiplex PCR, while the TCRdb copy is restricted to in-frame clones and leaves out a portion. This sample has 94,000 or so clones; 84% occur once, and the top ten carry around 1.1%. This specimen was CD4+ or CD8+ T cells sorted from blood, taken in a trial of the OX40 agonist ivuxolimab. This receptor was taken from an adult with an advanced solid tumor such as melanoma, head and neck, liver or kidney cancer. V usage is TRBV7-3 and J usage is TRBJ1-6, with TRBD1 identical over 10 bases. CDR3 DNA sequence: TGTGCCAGCAGCTTAGGGACAGGGGTAGGGTCACCCCTCCACTTT. As protein: CASSLGTGVGSPLHF.